The present entry profiles one TCR beta chain with its context. In germline, CDR1 is SGHNT, CDR2 YYREEE (reference sequence). The V and J ends lost 4 bases and 2 bases respectively, with 15 bases between them. The length of the CDR3 is 15 residues. The data derive from a study of graft-versus-host responses after intestinal transplantation. For the study at large: Anti-thymocyte globulin served as induction for all recipients, who then took tacrolimus and steroids for approximately three years.

Only in-frame clones appear in the TCRdb table, and some are missing; sequencing was by immunoSEQ multiplex PCR. The sample yields over 7,500 clones, 55% to 75% seen once. Grafts had their tissue processed, releasing intraepithelial and lamina propria lymphocytes. The TCR comes from a human patient who received an intestinal transplant, so some T cells may come from the graft donor. The source was ileum tissue, collected around 460 days after transplant. This chain joins TRBV5-4 and TRBJ1-2; tentatively, D is TRBD1 (5 bases). CDR3 sequence: CASSPGTGENYGYTF. In nucleotides, the CDR3 is TGTGCCAGCAGCCCCGGTACAGGTGAAAACTATGGCTACACCTTC.